This entry features one TCR beta chain sequence. The method was immunoSEQ multiplex PCR; TCRdb's version includes in-frame clones alone and lacks a portion of them. In the table there are about 140,000 clones, roughly nine tenths of which are singletons. The data were obtained in a study of control samples from healthy donors and cancer patients. The receptor was isolated from a man younger than 30 in good health. Material: blood.

This CDR3 reads CASSRVTGSSYNSPLHF. As DNA, the CDR3 is TGTGCCAGCAGCCGGGTCACAGGGAGCTCCTATAATTCACCCCTCCACTTT. J is TRBJ1-6 and V is TRBV7-2, with a weak D call TRBD1 (6 bases). The CDR3 is made up of 17 amino acids. Germline V gene lookup returns CDR1 SGHTA and CDR2 FQGNSA. V was shortened by 5 bases and J by 0 bases, with 14 bases between the two germline ends. The complete variable domain, with remaining parts taken from reference TRBV7-2 and TRBJ1-6, reads GAGVSQSPSNKVTEKGKDVELRCDPISGHTALYWYRQSLGQGLEFLIYFQGNSAPDKSGLPSDRFSAERTGGSVSTLTIQRTQQEDSAVYLCASSRVTGSSYNSPLHFGNGTRLTVT.